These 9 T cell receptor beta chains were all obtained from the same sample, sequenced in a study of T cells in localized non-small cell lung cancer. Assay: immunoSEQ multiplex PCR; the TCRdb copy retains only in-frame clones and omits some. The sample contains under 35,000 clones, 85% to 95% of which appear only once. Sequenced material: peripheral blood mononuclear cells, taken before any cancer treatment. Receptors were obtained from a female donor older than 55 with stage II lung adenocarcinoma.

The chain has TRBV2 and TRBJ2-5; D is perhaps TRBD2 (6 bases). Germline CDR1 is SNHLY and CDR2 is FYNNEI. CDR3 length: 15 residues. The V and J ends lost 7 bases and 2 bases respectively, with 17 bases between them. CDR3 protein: CASKWRAGAQETQYF. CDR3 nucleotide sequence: TGTGCCAGCAAGTGGAGAGCGGGCGCACAAGAGACCCAGTACTTC.

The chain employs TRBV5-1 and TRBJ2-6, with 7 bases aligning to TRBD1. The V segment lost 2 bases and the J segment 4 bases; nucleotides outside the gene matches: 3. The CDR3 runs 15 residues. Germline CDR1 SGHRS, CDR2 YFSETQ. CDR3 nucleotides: TGCGCCAGCAGCTTCACAGGGGTAGGGGCCAACGTCCTGACTTTC. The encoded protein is CASSFTGVGANVLTF.

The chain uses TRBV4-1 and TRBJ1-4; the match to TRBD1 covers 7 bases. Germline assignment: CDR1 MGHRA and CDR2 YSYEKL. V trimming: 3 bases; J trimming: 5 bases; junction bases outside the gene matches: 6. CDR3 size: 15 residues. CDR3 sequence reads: CASSHRDSRNEKLFF. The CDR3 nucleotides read TGCGCCAGCAGCCACCGGGACAGTCGAAATGAAAAACTGTTTTTT.

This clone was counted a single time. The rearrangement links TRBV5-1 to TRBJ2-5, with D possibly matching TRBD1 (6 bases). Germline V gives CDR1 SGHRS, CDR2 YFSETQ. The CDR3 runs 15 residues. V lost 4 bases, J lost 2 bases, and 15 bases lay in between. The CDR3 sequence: CASSPLGQLQETQYF. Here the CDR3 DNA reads TGCGCCAGCAGCCCACTTGGACAGCTGCAAGAGACCCAGTACTTC.

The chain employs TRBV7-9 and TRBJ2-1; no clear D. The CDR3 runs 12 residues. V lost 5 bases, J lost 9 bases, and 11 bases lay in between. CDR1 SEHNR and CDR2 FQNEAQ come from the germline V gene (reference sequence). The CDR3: CASSQVAPEQFF. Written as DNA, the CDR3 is TGTGCCAGCAGCCAAGTGGCTCCTGAGCAGTTCTTC.

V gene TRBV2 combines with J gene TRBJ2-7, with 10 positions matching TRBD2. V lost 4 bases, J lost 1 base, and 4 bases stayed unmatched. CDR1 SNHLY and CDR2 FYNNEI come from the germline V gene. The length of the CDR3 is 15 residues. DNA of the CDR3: TGTGCCAGCAGTGGGACTAGCGGCCCTTCCTACGAGCAGTACTTC. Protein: CASSGTSGPSYEQYF.

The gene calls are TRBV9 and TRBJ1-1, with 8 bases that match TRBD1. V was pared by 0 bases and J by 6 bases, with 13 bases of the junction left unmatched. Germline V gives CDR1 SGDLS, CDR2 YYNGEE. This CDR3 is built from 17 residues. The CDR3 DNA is TGTGCCAGCAGCGTAGAAGTGGGGATCGACAGGGGATCTGAAGCTTTCTTT. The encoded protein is CASSVEVGIDRGSEAFF.

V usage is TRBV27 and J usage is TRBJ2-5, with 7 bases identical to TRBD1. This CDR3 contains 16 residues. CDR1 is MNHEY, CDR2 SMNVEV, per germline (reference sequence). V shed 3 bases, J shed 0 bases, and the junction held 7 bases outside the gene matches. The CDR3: CASSFHRDRNQETQYF. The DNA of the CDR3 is TGTGCCAGCAGTTTTCACCGGGACAGAAACCAAGAGACCCAGTACTTC.

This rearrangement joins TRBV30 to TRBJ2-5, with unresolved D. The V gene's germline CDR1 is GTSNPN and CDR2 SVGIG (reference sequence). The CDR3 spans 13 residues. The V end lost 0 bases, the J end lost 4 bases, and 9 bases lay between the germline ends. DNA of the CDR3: TGTGCCTGGAGTGTTCAGGAACGAGAGACCCAGTACTTC. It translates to CAWSVQERETQYF.